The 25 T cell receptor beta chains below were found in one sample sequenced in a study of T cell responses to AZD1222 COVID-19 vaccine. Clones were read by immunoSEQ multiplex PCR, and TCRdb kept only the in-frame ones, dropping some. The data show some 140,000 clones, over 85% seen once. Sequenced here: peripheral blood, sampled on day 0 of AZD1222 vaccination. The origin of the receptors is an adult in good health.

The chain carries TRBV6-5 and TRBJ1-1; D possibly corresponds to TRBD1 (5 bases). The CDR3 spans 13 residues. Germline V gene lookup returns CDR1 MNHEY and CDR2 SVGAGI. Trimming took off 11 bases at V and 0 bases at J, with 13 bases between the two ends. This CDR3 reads CAGGGRVNTEAFF. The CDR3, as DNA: TGTGCCGGAGGAGGCAGGGTGAACACTGAAGCTTTCTTT.

The CDR3 sequence is CASSQVRKNEQYF. As DNA, the CDR3 is TGTGCCAGCAGCCAAGTCCGGAAGAACGAGCAGTACTTC. The chain combines TRBV14 with TRBJ2-7; D unresolved. The CDR3 is made up of 13 amino acids. V was pared by 1 base and J by 5 bases, with 9 bases between. Per the germline V gene, CDR1 is SGHDN and CDR2 is FVKESK.

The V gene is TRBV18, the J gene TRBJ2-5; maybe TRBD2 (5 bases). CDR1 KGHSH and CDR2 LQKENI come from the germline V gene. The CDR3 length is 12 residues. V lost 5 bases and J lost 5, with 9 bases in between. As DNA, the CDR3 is TGTGCCAGCTCAACCGGCGGGGAGACCCAGTACTTC. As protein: CASSTGGETQYF. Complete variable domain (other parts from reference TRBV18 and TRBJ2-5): NAGVMQNPRHLVRRRGQEARLRCSPMKGHSHVYWYRQLPEEGLKFMVYLQKENIIDESGMPKERFSAEFPKEGPSILRIQQVVRGDSAAYFCASSTGGETQYFGPGTRLLVL.

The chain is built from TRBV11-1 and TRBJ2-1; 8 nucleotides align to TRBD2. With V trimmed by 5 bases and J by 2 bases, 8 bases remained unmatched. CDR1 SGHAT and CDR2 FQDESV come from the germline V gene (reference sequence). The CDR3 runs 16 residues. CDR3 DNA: TGTGCCAGCAGCCCCGTAGCGGGGAGGCCCTACAATGAGCAGTTCTTC. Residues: CASSPVAGRPYNEQFF.

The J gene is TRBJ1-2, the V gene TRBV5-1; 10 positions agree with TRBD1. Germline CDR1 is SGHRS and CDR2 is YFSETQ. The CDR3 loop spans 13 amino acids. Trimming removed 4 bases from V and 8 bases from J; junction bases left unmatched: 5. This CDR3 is CASSTTGGEGYTF. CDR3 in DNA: TGCGCCAGCAGCACGACAGGGGGCGAAGGCTACACCTTC.

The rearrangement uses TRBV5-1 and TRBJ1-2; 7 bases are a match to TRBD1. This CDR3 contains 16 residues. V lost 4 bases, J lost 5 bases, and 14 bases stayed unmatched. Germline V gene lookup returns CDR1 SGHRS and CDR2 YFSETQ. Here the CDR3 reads CASSNVSGTAGYGYTF. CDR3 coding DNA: TGCGCCAGCAGCAACGTCAGCGGGACAGCGGGGTATGGCTACACCTTC.

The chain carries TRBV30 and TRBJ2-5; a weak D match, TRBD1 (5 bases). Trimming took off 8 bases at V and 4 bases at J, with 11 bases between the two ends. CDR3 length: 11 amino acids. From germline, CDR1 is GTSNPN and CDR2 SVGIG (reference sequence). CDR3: CAGRQGETQYF. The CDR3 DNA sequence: TGTGCCGGAAGGCAGGGAGAGACCCAGTACTTC.

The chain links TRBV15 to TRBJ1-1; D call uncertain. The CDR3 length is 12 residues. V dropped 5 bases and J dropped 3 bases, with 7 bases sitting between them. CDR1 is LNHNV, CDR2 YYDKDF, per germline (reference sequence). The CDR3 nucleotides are TGTGCCACCAGCCTAGGTCACACTGAAGCTTTCTTT. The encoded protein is CATSLGHTEAFF. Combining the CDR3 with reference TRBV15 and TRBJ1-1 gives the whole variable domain DAMVIQNPRYQVTQFGKPVTLSCSQTLNHNVMYWYQQKSSQAPKLLFHYYDKDFNNEADTPDNFQSRRPNTSFCFLDIRSPGLGDTAMYLCATSLGHTEAFFGQGTRLTVV.

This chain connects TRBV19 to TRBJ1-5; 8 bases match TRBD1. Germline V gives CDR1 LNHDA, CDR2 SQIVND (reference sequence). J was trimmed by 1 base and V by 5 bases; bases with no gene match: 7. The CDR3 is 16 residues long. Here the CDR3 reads CASSRDRPTSNQPQHF. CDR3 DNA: TGTGCCAGTAGTCGGGACAGGCCCACAAGCAATCAGCCCCAGCATTTT.

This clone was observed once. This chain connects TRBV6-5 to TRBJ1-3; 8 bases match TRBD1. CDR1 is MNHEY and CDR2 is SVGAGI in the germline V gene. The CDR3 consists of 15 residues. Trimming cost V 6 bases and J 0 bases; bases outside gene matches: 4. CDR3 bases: TGTGCCAGCAGAGACAGGGGAGCCTCTGGAAACACCATATATTTT. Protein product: CASRDRGASGNTIYF.

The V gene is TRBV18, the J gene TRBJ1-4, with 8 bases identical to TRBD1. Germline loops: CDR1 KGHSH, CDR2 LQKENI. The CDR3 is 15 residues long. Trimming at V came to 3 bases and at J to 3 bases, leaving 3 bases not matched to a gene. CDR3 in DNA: TGTGCCAGCTCACCCCCGGGACAGGCTAATGAAAAACTGTTTTTT. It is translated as CASSPPGQANEKLFF. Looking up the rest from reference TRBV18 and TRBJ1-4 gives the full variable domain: NAGVMQNPRHLVRRRGQEARLRCSPMKGHSHVYWYRQLPEEGLKFMVYLQKENIIDESGMPKERFSAEFPKEGPSILRIQQVVRGDSAAYFCASSPPGQANEKLFFGSGTQLSVL.

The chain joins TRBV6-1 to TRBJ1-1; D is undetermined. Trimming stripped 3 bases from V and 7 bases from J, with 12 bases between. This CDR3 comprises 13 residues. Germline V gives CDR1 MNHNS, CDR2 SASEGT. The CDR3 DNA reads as TGTGCCAGCAGTGATCGCCTCGCAGTTGAAGCTTTCTTT. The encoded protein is CASSDRLAVEAFF.

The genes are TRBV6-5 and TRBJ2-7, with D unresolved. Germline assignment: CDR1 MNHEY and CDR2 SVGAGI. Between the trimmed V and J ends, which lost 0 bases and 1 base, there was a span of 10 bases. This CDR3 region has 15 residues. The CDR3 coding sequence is TGTGCCAGCAGTTACTCGCGAGGTCTTTCCTACGAGCAGTACTTC. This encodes CASSYSRGLSYEQYF.

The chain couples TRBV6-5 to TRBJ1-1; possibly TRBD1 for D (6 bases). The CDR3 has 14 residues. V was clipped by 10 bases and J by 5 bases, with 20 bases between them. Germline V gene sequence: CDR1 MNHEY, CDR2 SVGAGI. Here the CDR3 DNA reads TGTGCCACCACCCCGGGACAAAAAGGAACTGAAGCTTTCTTT. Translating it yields CATTPGQKGTEAFF.

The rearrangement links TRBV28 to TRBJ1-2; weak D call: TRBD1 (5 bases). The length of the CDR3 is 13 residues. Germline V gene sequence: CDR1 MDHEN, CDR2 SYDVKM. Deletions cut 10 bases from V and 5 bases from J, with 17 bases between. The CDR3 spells CAIHHGGGYGYTF. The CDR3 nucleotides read TGTGCCATTCACCACGGGGGAGGTTATGGCTACACCTTC.

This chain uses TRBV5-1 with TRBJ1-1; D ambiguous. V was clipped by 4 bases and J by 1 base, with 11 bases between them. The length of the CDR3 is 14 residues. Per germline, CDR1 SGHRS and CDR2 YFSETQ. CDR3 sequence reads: CASSLALGNTEAFF. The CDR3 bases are TGCGCCAGCAGCCTGGCGCTCGGGAACACTGAAGCTTTCTTT.

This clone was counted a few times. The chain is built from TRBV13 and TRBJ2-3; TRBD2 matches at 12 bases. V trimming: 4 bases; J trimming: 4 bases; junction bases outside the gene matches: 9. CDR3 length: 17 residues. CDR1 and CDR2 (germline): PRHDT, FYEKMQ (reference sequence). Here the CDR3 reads CASSSRGLAGNPDTQYF. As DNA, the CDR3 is TGTGCCAGCAGCTCTCGAGGACTAGCGGGGAATCCAGATACGCAGTATTTT.

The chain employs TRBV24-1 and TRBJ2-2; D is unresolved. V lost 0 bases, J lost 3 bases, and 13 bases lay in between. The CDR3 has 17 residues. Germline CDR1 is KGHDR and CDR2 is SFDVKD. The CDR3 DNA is TGTGCCACCAGTGATTTGAAAGGAGAGGCGGACACCGGGGAGCTGTTTTTT. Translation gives CATSDLKGEADTGELFF.

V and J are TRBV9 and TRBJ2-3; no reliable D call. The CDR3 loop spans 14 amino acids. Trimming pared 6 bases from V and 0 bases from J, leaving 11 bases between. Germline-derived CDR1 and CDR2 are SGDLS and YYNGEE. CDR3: CASKGGTSTDTQYF. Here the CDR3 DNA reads TGTGCCAGCAAAGGCGGTACTAGCACAGATACGCAGTATTTT.

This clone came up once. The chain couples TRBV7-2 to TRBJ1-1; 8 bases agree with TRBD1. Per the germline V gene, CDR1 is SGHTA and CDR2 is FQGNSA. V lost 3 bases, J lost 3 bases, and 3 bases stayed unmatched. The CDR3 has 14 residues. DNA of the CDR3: TGTGCCAGCAGCTTCAGGGGGCAGGACACTGAAGCTTTCTTT. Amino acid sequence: CASSFRGQDTEAFF.

CDR3: CASSGPLAGAGELFF. The CDR3 DNA reads TGTGCCAGCAGCGGACCACTAGCGGGAGCCGGGGAGCTGTTTTTT. The V call is TRBV9, the J call TRBJ2-2, with 11 bases matching TRBD2. J gave up 6 bases and V 3 bases, and 4 bases lay outside the gene matches. CDR3 size: 15 residues. Germline CDR1 and CDR2: SGDLS and YYNGEE.

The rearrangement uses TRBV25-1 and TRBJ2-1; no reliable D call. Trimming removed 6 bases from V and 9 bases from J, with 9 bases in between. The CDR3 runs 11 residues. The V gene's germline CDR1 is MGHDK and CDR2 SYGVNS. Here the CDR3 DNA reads TGTGCCAGCAGGGTCAATGGTGAGCAGTTCTTC. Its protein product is CASRVNGEQFF.

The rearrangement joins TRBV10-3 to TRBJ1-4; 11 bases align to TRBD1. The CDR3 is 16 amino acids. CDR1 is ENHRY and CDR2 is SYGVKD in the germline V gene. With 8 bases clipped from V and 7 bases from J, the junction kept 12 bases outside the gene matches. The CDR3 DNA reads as TGTGCCATCTCAAACCCTGGTGGGACAGGGGGTGAAAAACTGTTTTTT. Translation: CAISNPGGTGGEKLFF.

CDR3 DNA sequence: TGTGCCAGCAGCTTAGCGACAGGGGGGGAAAAACTGTTTTTT. It codes for CASSLATGGEKLFF. The rearrangement uses TRBV7-2 and TRBJ1-4; 9 nucleotides align to TRBD1. Germline values: CDR1 SGHTA, CDR2 FQGNSA. The length of the CDR3 is 14 residues. With V trimmed by 0 bases and J by 8 bases, 1 base remained unmatched.

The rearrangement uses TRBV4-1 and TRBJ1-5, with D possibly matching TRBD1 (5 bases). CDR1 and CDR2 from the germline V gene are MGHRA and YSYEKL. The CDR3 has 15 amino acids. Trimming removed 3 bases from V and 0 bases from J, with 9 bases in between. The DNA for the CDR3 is TGCGCCAGCAGCCAGGGGGTTTATAGCAATCAGCCCCAGCATTTT. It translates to CASSQGVYSNQPQHF.